This TCR beta chain was recovered during a study of blood T cells in healthy people across ages. Points from the study as a whole: The unknown donor CMV status may have confounded expanded clonotype changes.

This clonotype was seen a few times. Antigen unknown. A sample-barcoded 5' primer and a J-beta primer mix were used in a second PCR of roughly 7 to 11 cycles. Each cDNA molecule was tagged by a template-switch adaptor with 12 random nucleotides. TCRdb called the 5' RACE reads again in MiXCR, with one record for every CDR3 protein. This table holds about 400,000 distinct CDR3 sequences, over 45% found once. The CDR3 is made up of 15 amino acids. Trimming took 8 bases from V and 0 from J; bases not matched to a gene: 9. CDR1 is SGHAT and CDR2 is FQNNGV in the germline V gene. This chain links TRBV11-2 with TRBJ2-7; 8 bases line up with TRBD2. This TCR came from a man aged 60 to 75 in good health. The sample comprised blood. The CDR3 DNA follows: TGTGCCAGCGGCCGTGGGCTAGCGGGCTCCTACGAGCAGTACTTC. Translation gives CASGRGLAGSYEQYF.